This is a list of T cell receptor beta chains from one sample in a study of T cell responses to AZD1222 COVID-19 vaccine. Assay used: immunoSEQ multiplex PCR; TCRdb lists only in-frame clones, some missing. The table includes 120,000 to 150,000 clones, 80% to 90% detected once. This specimen consisted of peripheral blood, obtained on day 0 of AZD1222 vaccination. Receptor source: an adult in good health. Both conserved end residues are part of each CDR3. A D gene is named only where the DNA matches it firmly. Expanded clones are given a class, and other clones once, few, many or no size at all.

j_call v_call clone_size d_call cdr3_aa cdr3_nt
TRBJ2-7 TRBV5-4 once TRBD1 CASSDISGTGYHEQYF TGTGCCAGCAGCGATATCAGCGGGACAGGGTACCACGAGCAGTACTTC
TRBJ2-7 TRBV10-3 NA TRBD2 CAISELAGISEQYF TGTGCCATCAGTGAGCTAGCGGGTATCTCCGAGCAGTACTTC
TRBJ2-7 TRBV28 once TRBD2 CASSYSSGRTYEQYF TGTGCCAGCAGTTATTCTAGCGGGAGAACCTACGAGCAGTACTTC
TRBJ1-1 TRBV11-2 once NA CASSLVRGLGTEAFF TGTGCCAGCAGCTTAGTGCGGGGCCTAGGCACTGAAGCTTTCTTT
TRBJ1-1 TRBV19 NA NA CASTATPGPEAFF TGTGCCAGTACGGCAACCCCCGGGCCTGAAGCTTTCTTT
TRBJ1-2 TRBV7-3 NA TRBD1 CASSLGTGYGYTF TGTGCCAGCAGCCTGGGGACAGGCTATGGCTACACCTTC
TRBJ1-2 TRBV5-1 NA TRBD1 CASSLAGTGETSNYGYTF TGCGCCAGCAGCTTGGCCGGGACAGGGGAAACATCCAACTATGGCTACACCTTC
TRBJ2-7 TRBV6-6 NA TRBD1 CASSSRDRGYYEQYF TGTGCCAGCAGTTCACGGGACAGGGGGTATTACGAGCAGTACTTC
TRBJ2-1 TRBV11-3 NA TRBD2 CASSLGAGTSGTYNEQFF TGTGCCAGCAGCTTGGGGGCCGGGACTAGCGGGACTTACAATGAGCAGTTCTTC
TRBJ1-5 TRBV19 NA TRBD1 CATTWGRGLGNQPQHF TGTGCCACCACCTGGGGCAGGGGGTTGGGCAATCAGCCCCAGCATTTT
TRBJ1-5 TRBV28 NA TRBD1 CASTQGSYQPQHF TGTGCCAGTACACAGGGGTCGTATCAGCCCCAGCATTTT
TRBJ2-7 TRBV4-3 NA NA CASSQDKGPYHEQYF TGCGCCAGCAGCCAAGATAAAGGGCCATACCACGAGCAGTACTTC
TRBJ1-1 TRBV14 NA NA CASSQEAEITEAFF TGTGCCAGCAGCCAAGAGGCTGAGATCACTGAAGCTTTCTTT
TRBJ2-3 TRBV5-4 NA TRBD2 CASSLGLAGLSTDTQYF TGTGCCAGCAGCCTGGGACTAGCGGGACTGAGCACAGATACGCAGTATTTT
TRBJ1-1 TRBV18 NA NA CASSTGPNTEAFF TGTGCCAGCTCCACAGGCCCGAACACTGAAGCTTTCTTT
TRBJ2-3 TRBV10-2 NA TRBD2 CASRGREGLTDTQYF TGCGCCAGCAGGGGGCGGGAGGGCTTGACAGATACGCAGTATTTT
TRBJ2-7 TRBV29-1 NA NA CSARGPRLEEQYF TGCAGCGCTCGGGGGCCCCGTCTGGAGGAGCAGTACTTC
TRBJ2-7 TRBV7-2 NA NA CASSLGFPQGPSYEQYF TGTGCCAGCAGCTTAGGTTTCCCCCAGGGGCCCTCCTACGAGCAGTACTTC
TRBJ2-7 TRBV29-1 NA NA CSARRRESSYEQYF TGCAGCGCCCGACGACGGGAGAGCTCCTACGAGCAGTACTTC
TRBJ1-5 TRBV2 NA NA CASSGDSDNQPQHF TGTGCCAGCTCAGGGGATTCGGACAATCAGCCCCAGCATTTT
TRBJ1-3 TRBV24-1 NA TRBD1 CATSDTGTGSSGNTIYF TGTGCCACCAGTGATACCGGGACAGGGAGCTCTGGAAACACCATATATTTT
TRBJ2-1 TRBV18 once NA CASSPRDSYYNEQFF TGTGCCAGCTCACCGCGGGACAGCTACTACAATGAGCAGTTCTTC
TRBJ2-7 TRBV3-1/TRBV3-2 NA TRBD2 CASSHGFPGLAGSSYEQYF TGTGCCAGCAGCCATGGTTTTCCGGGACTAGCGGGGAGCTCCTACGAGCAGTACTTC
TRBJ1-6 TRBV4-3 NA NA CASRLQLGSSYNSPLHF TGCGCCAGCAGACTCCAATTGGGAAGCTCCTATAATTCACCCCTCCACTTT
TRBJ2-1 TRBV6-1 medium-sized TRBD2 CASSENAGGYNEQFF TGTGCCAGCAGTGAAAATGCGGGAGGGTACAATGAGCAGTTCTTC
TRBJ1-1 TRBV12-3/TRBV12-4 NA NA CASSLMGGGAFF TGTGCCAGCAGTTTAATGGGGGGGGGAGCTTTCTTT
TRBJ2-2 TRBV27 NA NA CASSLGDWTDNTGELFF TGTGCCAGCAGCCTCGGGGATTGGACAGACAACACCGGGGAGCTGTTTTTT
TRBJ1-1 TRBV5-4 NA NA CASSLDGPSGTEAFF TGTGCCAGCAGCTTGGACGGACCCTCGGGCACTGAAGCTTTCTTT
TRBJ2-7 TRBV2 NA NA CASSAGGTLYEQYF TGTGCCAGCTCCGCAGGGGGGACCCTCTACGAGCAGTACTTC
TRBJ1-4 TRBV11-2 NA NA CASSLEPYSATNEKLFF TGTGCCAGCAGCTTAGAACCCTACAGTGCAACTAATGAAAAACTGTTTTTT
TRBJ1-4 TRBV28 NA TRBD1 CASSSTGTGLNEKLFF TGTGCCAGCAGTAGCACCGGGACAGGGCTAAATGAAAAACTGTTTTTT
TRBJ1-2 TRBV21-1 NA NA CASSYPKTGQRSYGYTF TGTGCCAGCAGCTATCCCAAGACGGGACAGAGATCCTATGGCTACACCTTC
TRBJ1-4 TRBV11-2 NA NA CASSSSSLHIATNEKLFF TGTGCCAGCAGCTCCTCTTCCCTCCATATTGCAACTAATGAAAAACTGTTTTTT
TRBJ2-1 TRBV3-1/TRBV3-2 NA TRBD2 CASSPSTGGPFREQFF TGTGCCAGCAGCCCTAGCACGGGAGGGCCTTTCAGAGAGCAGTTCTTC
TRBJ2-5 TRBV24-1 NA TRBD2 CATSDLSLGGEETQYF TGTGCCACCAGTGATTTAAGCCTGGGAGGGGAAGAGACCCAGTACTTC
TRBJ2-7 TRBV7-3 many TRBD2 CASRVSGSGSYEQYF TGTGCCAGCAGGGTCAGCGGGAGTGGATCCTACGAGCAGTACTTC
TRBJ1-4 TRBV19 NA TRBD1 CASSRQGANEKLFF TGTGCCAGTAGTAGACAGGGCGCTAATGAAAAACTGTTTTTT
TRBJ1-6 TRBV28 NA TRBD1 CASSSWGMDRHNSPLHF TGTGCCAGCAGTTCATGGGGTATGGACAGGCATAATTCACCCCTCCACTTT
TRBJ2-3 TRBV18 NA TRBD2 CASSQTSGRTDTQYF TGTGCCAGCTCACAGACTAGCGGCCGCACAGATACGCAGTATTTT
TRBJ2-1 TRBV7-2 once NA CASSLVFDNEQFF TGTGCCAGCAGCTTAGTCTTTGACAATGAGCAGTTCTTC
TRBJ2-3 TRBV5-1 NA TRBD2 CASSLVAGGADTQYF TGCGCCAGCAGCTTGGTGGCGGGAGGGGCAGATACGCAGTATTTT
TRBJ2-3 TRBV5-1 NA TRBD2 CASSLVGRPGLAGDTQYF TGCGCCAGCAGCTTGGTGGGCAGACCGGGACTAGCGGGTGATACGCAGTATTTT
TRBJ2-7 TRBV4-3 once NA CASSQDGKGYEQYF TGCGCCAGCAGCCAAGATGGTAAGGGATACGAGCAGTACTTC
TRBJ2-7 TRBV7-9 few NA CASRGPTYEQYF TGTGCCAGCAGGGGACCGACCTACGAGCAGTACTTC
TRBJ1-2 TRBV7-9 NA NA CASSLSRSGLSNYGYTF TGTGCCAGCAGCCTAAGCAGGTCAGGCTTATCTAACTATGGCTACACCTTC